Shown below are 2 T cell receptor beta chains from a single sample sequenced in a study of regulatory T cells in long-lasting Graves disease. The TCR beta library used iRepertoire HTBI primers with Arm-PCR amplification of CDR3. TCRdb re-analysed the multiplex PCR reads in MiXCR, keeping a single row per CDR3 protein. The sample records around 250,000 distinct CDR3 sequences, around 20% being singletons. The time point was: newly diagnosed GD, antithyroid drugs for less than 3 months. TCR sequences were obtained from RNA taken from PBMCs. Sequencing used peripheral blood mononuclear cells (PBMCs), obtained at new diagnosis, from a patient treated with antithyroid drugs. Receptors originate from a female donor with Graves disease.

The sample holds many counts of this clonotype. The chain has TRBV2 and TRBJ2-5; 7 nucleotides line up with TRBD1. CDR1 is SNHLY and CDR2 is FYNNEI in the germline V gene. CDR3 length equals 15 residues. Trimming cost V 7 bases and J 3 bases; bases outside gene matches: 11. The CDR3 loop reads CASNFPGTAKETQYF. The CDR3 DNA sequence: TGTGCCAGCAATTTCCCCGGGACAGCAAAAGAGACCCAGTACTTC.

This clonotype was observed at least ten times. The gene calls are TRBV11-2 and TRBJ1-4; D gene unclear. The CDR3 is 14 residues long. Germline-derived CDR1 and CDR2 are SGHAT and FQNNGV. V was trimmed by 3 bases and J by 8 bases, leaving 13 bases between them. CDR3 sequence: CASSLRVDGEKLFF. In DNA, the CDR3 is TGTGCCAGCAGCTTGCGAGTGGACGGGGAAAAACTGTTTTTT.